A selection of T cell receptor beta chains follows, all from one sample in a study of blood T cell repertoires in COVID-19. Sequenced by immunoSEQ multiplex PCR; TCRdb stores in-frame clones only, minus some. The table has more than 300,000 clones, about 89% seen once. Sequenced input: peripheral blood. These TCRs come from a woman aged 25 to 39 with COVID-19, enrolled during active disease. CDR3s include the opening cysteine and the closing phenylalanine or tryptophan. A D gene is named only where the DNA matches it firmly. The size field is filled for only some rows; it gives once, few, many or a size class.

J gene: TRBJ2-3
V gene: TRBV24-1
clone size: once
CDR3 length: 19
D gene: TRBD2
CDR3 DNA: TGTGCCACCAGTGGGCTGACTAGCGGGAGCGGGTCTAGCACAGATACGCAGTATTTT
CDR3 protein: CATSGLTSGSGSSTDTQYF

J gene: TRBJ1-2
V gene: TRBV6-5
clone size: NA
CDR3 length: 13
D gene: NA
CDR3 DNA: TGTGCCAGCAGTTACTCGAGAGGGAATGGCTACACCTTC
CDR3 protein: CASSYSRGNGYTF

J gene: TRBJ2-7
V gene: TRBV30
clone size: NA
CDR3 length: 13
D gene: TRBD2
CDR3 DNA: TGTGCCTGCCATACTAGCGGAGGGTACGAGCAGTACTTC
CDR3 protein: CACHTSGGYEQYF

J gene: TRBJ2-3
V gene: TRBV27
clone size: NA
CDR3 length: 15
D gene: NA
CDR3 DNA: TGTGCCAGCCATCCCAGGGGTAGCTTTGCAGATACGCAGTATTTT
CDR3 protein: CASHPRGSFADTQYF

J gene: TRBJ1-2
V gene: TRBV3-1/TRBV3-2
clone size: NA
CDR3 length: 13
D gene: NA
CDR3 DNA: TGTGCCAGCAGCCAAGAGGGCCTCTATGGCTACACCTTC
CDR3 protein: CASSQEGLYGYTF

J gene: TRBJ2-1
V gene: TRBV6-5
clone size: NA
CDR3 length: 15
D gene: NA
CDR3 DNA: TGTGCCAGCAGTTACGGCAGGGGTGCCTACAATGAGCAGTTCTTC
CDR3 protein: CASSYGRGAYNEQFF

J gene: TRBJ1-1
V gene: TRBV10-2
clone size: NA
CDR3 length: 13
D gene: NA
CDR3 DNA: TGCGCCAGCAGGGTTCAGGGGAACACTGAAGCTTTCTTT
CDR3 protein: CASRVQGNTEAFF

J gene: TRBJ2-7
V gene: TRBV9
clone size: NA
CDR3 length: 13
D gene: NA
CDR3 DNA: TGTGCCAGCAGCGTAGGCGGTTCCTACGAGCAGTACTTC
CDR3 protein: CASSVGGSYEQYF

J gene: TRBJ2-1
V gene: TRBV7-8
clone size: NA
CDR3 length: 12
D gene: TRBD2
CDR3 DNA: TGTGCCAGCAGCTTGCACGGGACTAGCATGTTCTTC
CDR3 protein: CASSLHGTSMFF

J gene: TRBJ1-2
V gene: TRBV28
clone size: NA
CDR3 length: 15
D gene: NA
CDR3 DNA: TGTGCCAGCAGTCCCGGGACAAACAATAACTATGGCTACACCTTC
CDR3 protein: CASSPGTNNNYGYTF

J gene: TRBJ2-7
V gene: TRBV10-3
clone size: NA
CDR3 length: 12
D gene: NA
CDR3 DNA: TGTGCCATCAATCAGGGGGGCGACGAGCAGTACTTC
CDR3 protein: CAINQGGDEQYF

J gene: TRBJ1-3
V gene: TRBV5-5
clone size: NA
CDR3 length: 14
D gene: NA
CDR3 DNA: TGTGCCAGCAGTTTCCCCAGCTCTGGAAACACCATATATTTT
CDR3 protein: CASSFPSSGNTIYF

J gene: TRBJ2-1
V gene: TRBV5-6
clone size: NA
CDR3 length: 15
D gene: TRBD2
CDR3 DNA: TGTGCCAGCAGCTTGTATTCGGGAGGATACAATGAGCAGTTCTTC
CDR3 protein: CASSLYSGGYNEQFF

J gene: TRBJ2-7
V gene: TRBV29-1
clone size: NA
CDR3 length: 14
D gene: NA
CDR3 DNA: TGCAGCGTTGAAGACAGGGGAAAGACCTACGAGCAGTACTTC
CDR3 protein: CSVEDRGKTYEQYF

J gene: TRBJ2-1
V gene: TRBV12-3/TRBV12-4
clone size: NA
CDR3 length: 13
D gene: NA
CDR3 DNA: TGTGCCAGCAGTACCCGAGGGGGTGGCGAGCAGTTCTTC
CDR3 protein: CASSTRGGGEQFF

J gene: TRBJ2-3
V gene: TRBV23-1
clone size: NA
CDR3 length: 22
D gene: NA
CDR3 DNA: TGCGCCAGCAGTCAACCTGGAGCGCTAGCGACCCTTGTGGTATATGGCACAGATACGCAGTATTTT
CDR3 protein: CASSQPGALATLVVYGTDTQYF